These T cell receptor beta chains were read from a single sample in a study of neurological immune-mediated disorders. TCRdb used MiXCR to reprocess the 5' RACE reads, holding one entry per CDR3 protein. The sample holds roughly 3,900 distinct CDR3 sequences, about 31% seen once. The source material was CD8+ T cells from blood. These receptors originate from a man in his fifties with HTLV-1-associated myelopathy (HAM/TSP). Each CDR3 is given with its conserved first and last residue. The order of the fields is V gene, J gene, clone size, CDR3 length, D gene, CDR3 DNA, CDR3 protein. The D gene is left open where the match is weak. Clone size appears in some rows only: once, few, many, or a class for an expanded clone.

TRBV4-1	TRBJ1-1	many	13	NA	TGCGCCAGCAGCCTCCGAGCGGACACTGAAGCTTTCTTT	CASSLRADTEAFF
TRBV5-1	TRBJ2-3	NA	13	NA	TGCGCCAGCAGCTTGGGATCCGCAGATACGCAGTATTTT	CASSLGSADTQYF
TRBV7-8	TRBJ2-7	many	15	TRBD2	TGTGCCAGCAGCGGCAGGACTAGCGGGTACTACGAGCAGTACTTC	CASSGRTSGYYEQYF
TRBV5-1	TRBJ1-1	medium-sized	15	NA	TGCGCCAGCAGCTCCCTTGATCCAGCGGACACTGAAGCTTTCTTT	CASSSLDPADTEAFF
TRBV18	TRBJ2-7	many	15	NA	TGTGCCAGCTCACCACCTACCTCAGGGGTAAGGGGGCAGTACTTC	CASSPPTSGVRGQYF
TRBV4-3	TRBJ2-1	NA	15	NA	TGCGCCAGCAGCCAAGATTATGTGGGGAGCCATGAGCAGTTCTTC	CASSQDYVGSHEQFF
TRBV20-1	TRBJ2-2	few	14	NA	TGCAGTGCTTTCTCGACCCTGAACACCGGGGAGCTGTTTTTT	CSAFSTLNTGELFF
TRBV20-1	TRBJ1-1	NA	16	NA	TGCAGTGCTAGAGGTCCGGGACGAAGGATGAACACTGAAGCTTTCTTT	CSARGPGRRMNTEAFF
TRBV5-1	TRBJ1-1	many	14	NA	TGCGCCAGCAGCTTTACAGGGATATTCACTGAAGCTTTCTTT	CASSFTGIFTEAFF
TRBV11-3	TRBJ2-2	NA	13	NA	TGTGCCAGCAGCCCGCAGGGCACCGGGGAGCTGTTTTTT	CASSPQGTGELFF
TRBV20-1	TRBJ1-4	once	12	NA	TGCAGTGCTAGCCCAACTAATGAAAAACTGTTTTTT	CSASPTNEKLFF
TRBV6-1	TRBJ1-1	NA	15	TRBD1	TGTGCCAGCAGTGAATTACAGGGGGTGGGAACTGAAGCTTTCTTT	CASSELQGVGTEAFF
TRBV13	TRBJ2-3	few	24	NA	NA	CASSFYICSAAGPPRSGSTDTQYF
TRBV7-9	TRBJ1-4	many	14	TRBD1	TGTGCCAGCATCCCGGACAGGAACAATGAAAAACTGTTTTTT	CASIPDRNNEKLFF
TRBV7-8	TRBJ2-7	NA	16	NA	TGTGCCAGCAGCCCATGGGTCTCTAGAGCCTCCTACGAGCAGTACTTC	CASSPWVSRASYEQYF
TRBV18	TRBJ1-2	large	15	TRBD1	TGTGCCAGCTCCGGTGAACAGGGGGCCGGCTATGGCTACACCTTC	CASSGEQGAGYGYTF
TRBV7-9	TRBJ1-1	medium-sized	13	NA	TGTGCCAGCAGGCCAAACAGGGAACCTGAAGCTTTCTTT	CASRPNREPEAFF
TRBV20-1	TRBJ2-7	NA	12	NA	TGCAGTGCTAGATACACGGGGCACGAGCAGTACTTC	CSARYTGHEQYF
TRBV7-9	TRBJ1-4	NA	14	NA	TGTGCCAGCAGCTTAAATCAGGGAGGGGAAAAACTGTTTTTT	CASSLNQGGEKLFF
TRBV5-1	TRBJ2-2	once	15	NA	TGCGCCAGCAGCAGCAGACAGGCGAACACCGGGGAGCTGTTTTTT	CASSSRQANTGELFF
TRBV7-8	TRBJ2-3	NA	15	TRBD2	TGTGCCAGCAGCGCAGGCGGGGGGCTAACAGATACGCAGTATTTT	CASSAGGGLTDTQYF
TRBV20-1	TRBJ2-1	few	14	NA	TGCAGTGCTACCGTAGGCCAGATAAACAATGAGCAGTTCTTC	CSATVGQINNEQFF
TRBV6-5	TRBJ2-1	NA	18	TRBD2	TGTGCCAGCAGCTCGGGACTAGCGGGTACAAGCTCCTACAATGAGCAGTTCTTC	CASSSGLAGTSSYNEQFF
TRBV21-1	TRBJ1-1	NA	17	NA	TGTGCCAGCAGCAAAGGAACAGGGATCATTGTGAACACTGAAGCTTTCTTT	CASSKGTGIIVNTEAFF
TRBV27	TRBJ2-3	NA	12	NA	TGTGCCAGCAGTTTAAACGGAGATACGCAGTATTTT	CASSLNGDTQYF
TRBV20-1	TRBJ2-7	few	17	TRBD1	TGCAGTGCCAGAAACTTGGAAGGGGGCAGAAGCTCCTACGAGCAGTACTTC	CSARNLEGGRSSYEQYF
TRBV20-1	TRBJ1-1	large	15	NA	TGCAGTGCTAGAGACCCGACAGGAGACTCAACTGAAGCTTTCTTT	CSARDPTGDSTEAFF
TRBV20-1	TRBJ2-7	few	12	TRBD2	TGCAGTGCTTCACTAGCGGGGGGCCCGCAGTACTTC	CSASLAGGPQYF
TRBV5-1	TRBJ2-1	few	15	NA	TGCGCCAGCAGCTTGGAAGGCGGTGCCTACAATGAGCAGTTCTTC	CASSLEGGAYNEQFF
TRBV20-1	TRBJ2-3	many	16	TRBD2	TGCAGTGCAAAAGAACTAGCGGGAGTGGGGTTGGATACGCAGTATTTT	CSAKELAGVGLDTQYF
TRBV7-8	TRBJ2-2	NA	16	TRBD2	TGTGCCAGCAGCTTAAAGATCCGGGAGGGCCCCGGTGAGCTGTTTTTT	CASSLKIREGPGELFF
TRBV7-3	TRBJ2-3	NA	16	TRBD2	TGTGCCAGCAGCTTAGGACTAGCGACTAGCACAGATACGCAGTATTTT	CASSLGLATSTDTQYF
TRBV20-1	TRBJ1-1	many	13	TRBD1	TGCAGTGCGAAGCAGGGGGCCAGCACTGAAGCTTTCTTT	CSAKQGASTEAFF
TRBV5-1	TRBJ1-1	many	14	NA	TGCGCCAGCAGCGGAGTGAAGAGGAACACTGAAGCTTTCTTT	CASSGVKRNTEAFF
TRBV10-3	TRBJ2-3	NA	16	NA	TGTGCCATCAGTGACGCAGGGGACAACCTGGGAGATACGCAGTATTTT	CAISDAGDNLGDTQYF
TRBV20-1	TRBJ2-3	once	14	NA	TGCAGTGCTAGACGGGACGCCTCCGCGGATACGCAGTATTTT	CSARRDASADTQYF
TRBV11-2	TRBJ2-7	few	16	TRBD2	TGTGCCAGCAGCTTAGATCCGGGACTAGGGGACTACGAGCAGTACTTC	CASSLDPGLGDYEQYF
TRBV27	TRBJ2-3	few	15	NA	TGTGCCAGCACCCCCCGAGTGGGGGATACAGATACGCAGTATTTT	CASTPRVGDTDTQYF
TRBV15	TRBJ1-5	many	15	NA	TGTGCCACCAGCAGAGATCTCATGGGTAATCAGCCCCAGCATTTT	CATSRDLMGNQPQHF
TRBV7-9	TRBJ2-7	many	15	NA	TGTGCCAGCAGCTCCCCACAGGGTACAGGAAACGAGCAGTACTTC	CASSSPQGTGNEQYF
TRBV12-3/TRBV12-4	TRBJ2-6	many	16	TRBD2	TGTGCCACCGGGGGACTAGCGGGATCTGGGGCCAACGTCCTGACTTTC	CATGGLAGSGANVLTF
TRBV6-1	TRBJ2-1	medium-sized	15	TRBD2	TGTGCCAGCAGTGAAGCTAGCGGGGGGGCCAATGAGCAGTTCTTC	CASSEASGGANEQFF
TRBV15	TRBJ1-5	NA	16	NA	TGTGCCACCAGCAGAGGACGGAAGAACGGCAATCAGCCCCAGCATTTT	CATSRGRKNGNQPQHF
TRBV5-1	TRBJ2-7	few	15	TRBD2	TGCGCCAGCAGCAGCGAACCGGGACTAGCGGGAGAGCAGTACTTC	CASSSEPGLAGEQYF
TRBV20-1	TRBJ1-6	NA	15	NA	TGCAGTGCTAGGGTGCAGGGTTCCTATAATTCACCCCTCCACTTT	CSARVQGSYNSPLHF
TRBV24-1	TRBJ2-7	NA	13	NA	TGTGCCACCAGTGCCGACGCAGGCTACGAGCAGTACTTC	CATSADAGYEQYF
TRBV4-1	TRBJ2-7	many	20	NA	TGCGCCAGCAGCCAAGTTAGGATTTCGGGGTTGGGACAATGGCCTTACGAGCAGTACTTC	CASSQVRISGLGQWPYEQYF
TRBV5-1	TRBJ2-2	many	15	NA	TGCGCCAGCAGCTTATTTCTGAAGAACACCGGGGAGCTGTTTTTT	CASSLFLKNTGELFF
TRBV5-1	TRBJ1-1	many	14	NA	TGCGCCAGCAGCTTGGCCGGGACTTCCACTGAAGCTTTCTTT	CASSLAGTSTEAFF
TRBV20-1	TRBJ2-3	few	15	TRBD2	TGCAGTGCTGGGGGACTAGCGACTAGCACAGATACGCAGTATTTT	CSAGGLATSTDTQYF